This T cell receptor (beta chain) was observed in a study of CD8+ T cells in alopecia areata. The overall study: Twice daily, treated patients received 5 to 10 mg of oral tofacitinib. Findings and caveats of the study: Sequencing of scalp samples also includes resident alphabeta T cells from normal skin.

RNA extraction was followed by reverse transcription into cDNA, which acted as the sequencing template. The protocol was immunoSEQ multiplex PCR, while the TCRdb copy is restricted to in-frame clones and leaves out a portion. The sample includes about 130,000 clones, around 49% seen only once; the top ten take roughly a sixth. About this clone: Its antigen is unidentified.

The CDR3 length is 15 residues. Per germline, CDR1 MNHEY and CDR2 SMNVEV (reference sequence). V lost 2 bases to trimming and J lost 6 bases, with 14 bases between them. This specimen consisted of CD8+ T cells sorted from blood, obtained at week 0. The receptor comes from a human donor with alopecia areata. J is TRBJ1-5 and V is TRBV27; no firm D call. The CDR3 nucleotides are TGTGCCAGCAGTTTACTTCCGCGGGGAGCTCAGCCCCAGCATTTT. Amino acid sequence: CASSLLPRGAQPQHF.